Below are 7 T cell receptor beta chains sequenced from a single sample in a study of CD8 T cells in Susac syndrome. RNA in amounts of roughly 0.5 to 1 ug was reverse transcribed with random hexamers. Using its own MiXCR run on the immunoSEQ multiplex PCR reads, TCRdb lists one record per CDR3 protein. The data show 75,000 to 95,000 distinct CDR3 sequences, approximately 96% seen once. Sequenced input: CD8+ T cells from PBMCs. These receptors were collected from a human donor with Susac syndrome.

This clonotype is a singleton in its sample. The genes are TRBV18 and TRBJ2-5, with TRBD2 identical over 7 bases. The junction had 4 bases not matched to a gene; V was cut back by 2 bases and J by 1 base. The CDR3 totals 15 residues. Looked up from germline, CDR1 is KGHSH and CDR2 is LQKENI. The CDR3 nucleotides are TGTGCCAGCTCACCAGACGGGGGGACCCAAGAGACCCAGTACTTC. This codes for CASSPDGGTQETQYF.

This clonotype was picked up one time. The CDR3 here is CASSPAGSNYGYTF. Here the CDR3 DNA reads TGTGCCAGCAGCCCAGCAGGGAGCAACTATGGCTACACCTTC. The rearrangement joins TRBV6-5 to TRBJ1-2, with D possibly TRBD1 on 5 matching bases. The V gene's germline CDR1 is MNHEY and CDR2 SVGAGI. CDR3 size: 14 residues. Between the trimmed V and J ends, which lost 6 bases and 2 bases, there was a span of 13 bases.

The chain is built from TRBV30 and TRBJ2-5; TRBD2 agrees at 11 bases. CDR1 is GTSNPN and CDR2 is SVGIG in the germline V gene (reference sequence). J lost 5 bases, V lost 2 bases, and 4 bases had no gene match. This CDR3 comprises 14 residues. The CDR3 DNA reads TGTGCCTGGAGTCCCCTAGCGGGGGGCGAGACCCAGTACTTC. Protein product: CAWSPLAGGETQYF.

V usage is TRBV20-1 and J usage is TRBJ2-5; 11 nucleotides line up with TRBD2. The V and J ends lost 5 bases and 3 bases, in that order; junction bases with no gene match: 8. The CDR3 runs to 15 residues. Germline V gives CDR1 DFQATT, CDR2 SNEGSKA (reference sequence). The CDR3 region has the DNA TGCAGTGCTCGGGGCCCTAGCGGGGGGAAAGAGACCCAGTACTTC. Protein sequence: CSARGPSGGKETQYF.

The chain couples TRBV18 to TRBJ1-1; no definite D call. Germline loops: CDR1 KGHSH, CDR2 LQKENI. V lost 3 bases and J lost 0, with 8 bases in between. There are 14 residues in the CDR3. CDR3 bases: TGTGCCAGCTCACCGGCAGGCATGAACACTGAAGCTTTCTTT. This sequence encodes CASSPAGMNTEAFF.

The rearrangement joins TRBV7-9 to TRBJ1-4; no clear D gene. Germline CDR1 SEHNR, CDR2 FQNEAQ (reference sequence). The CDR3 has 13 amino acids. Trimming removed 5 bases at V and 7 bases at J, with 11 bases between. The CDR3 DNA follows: TGTGCCAGCAGCCTTGAGGACGGTGAAAAACTGTTTTTT. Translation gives CASSLEDGEKLFF.

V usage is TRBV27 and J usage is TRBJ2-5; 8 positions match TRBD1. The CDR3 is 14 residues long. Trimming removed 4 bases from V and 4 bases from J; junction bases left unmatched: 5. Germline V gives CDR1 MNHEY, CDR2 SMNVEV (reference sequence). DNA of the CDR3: TGTGCCAGCAGTTGGACAGGGTACGGAGAGACCCAGTACTTC. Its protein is CASSWTGYGETQYF.